This TCR beta chain was captured by sequencing in a study of T-cell reconstitution after alpha-beta-depleted transplantation in children. This clonotype was observed a handful of times. The TCRbeta library was prepared with unique molecular identifiers. TCRdb re-called the PCR reads through MiXCR, storing one row per CDR3 protein. The repertoire consists of about 980,000 distinct CDR3 sequences, with around 30% occurring once and the leading ten covering roughly 31%. The CDR3 sequence is 13 residues long. Germline assignment: CDR1 DFQATT and CDR2 SNEGSKA (reference sequence). The V and J ends lost 6 bases and 2 bases, in that order; junction bases with no gene match: 4.

This sample comprised PBMCs, mostly from graft donor cells, obtained 360 days after TCRalphabeta/CD19-depleted stem cell transplant. The clonotype originates from a boy under three years old who had a stem cell transplant for SCID, so the T cells may come from the graft donor. J is TRBJ2-7 and V is TRBV20-1; 10 nucleotides agree with TRBD1. The CDR3 sequence is CSARQGATYEQYF. DNA for the CDR3: TGCAGTGCGAGACAGGGGGCAACCTACGAGCAGTACTTC.